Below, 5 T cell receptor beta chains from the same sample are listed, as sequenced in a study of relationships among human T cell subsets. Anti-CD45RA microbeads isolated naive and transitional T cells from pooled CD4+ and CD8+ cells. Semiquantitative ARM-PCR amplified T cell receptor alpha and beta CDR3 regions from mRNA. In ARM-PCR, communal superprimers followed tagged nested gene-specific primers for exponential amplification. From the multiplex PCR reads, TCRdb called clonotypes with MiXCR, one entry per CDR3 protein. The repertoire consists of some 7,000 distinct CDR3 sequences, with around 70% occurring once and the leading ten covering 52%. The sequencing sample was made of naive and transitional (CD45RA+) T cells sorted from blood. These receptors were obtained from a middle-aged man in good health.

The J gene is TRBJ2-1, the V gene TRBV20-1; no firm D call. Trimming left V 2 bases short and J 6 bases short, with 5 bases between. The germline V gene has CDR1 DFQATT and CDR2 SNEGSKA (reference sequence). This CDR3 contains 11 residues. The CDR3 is CSARTINEQFF. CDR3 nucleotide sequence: TGCAGTGCTAGAACTATCAATGAGCAGTTCTTC.

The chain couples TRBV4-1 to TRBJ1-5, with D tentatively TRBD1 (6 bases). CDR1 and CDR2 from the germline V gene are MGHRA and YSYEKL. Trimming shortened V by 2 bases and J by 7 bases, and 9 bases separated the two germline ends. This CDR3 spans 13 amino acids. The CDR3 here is CASSQQGSQPQHF. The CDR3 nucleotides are TGCGCCAGCAGCCAACAGGGGAGCCAGCCCCAGCATTTT.

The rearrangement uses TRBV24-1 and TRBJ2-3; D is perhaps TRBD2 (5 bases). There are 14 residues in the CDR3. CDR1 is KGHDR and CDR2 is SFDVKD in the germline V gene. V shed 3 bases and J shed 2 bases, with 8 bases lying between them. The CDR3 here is CATSDRGLTDTQYF. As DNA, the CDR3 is TGTGCCACCAGTGATCGCGGACTCACAGATACGCAGTATTTT.

CDR3 nucleotide sequence: TGTGCCAGCAGCCAAGGGGGGCTTGAAGGGGGGGATACGCAGTATTTT. Amino acid sequence: CASSQGGLEGGDTQYF. The chain joins TRBV4-2 to TRBJ2-3; D is possibly TRBD1 or TRBD2 (6 bases each). The CDR3 sequence is 16 residues long. V was pared by 1 base and J by 6 bases, with 17 bases between. Per the germline V gene, CDR1 is LGHNA and CDR2 is YNFKEQ.

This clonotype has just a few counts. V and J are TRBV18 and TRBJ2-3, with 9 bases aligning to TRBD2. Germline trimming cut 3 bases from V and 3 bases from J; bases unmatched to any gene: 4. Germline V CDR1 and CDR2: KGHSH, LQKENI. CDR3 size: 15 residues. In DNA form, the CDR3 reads TGTGCCAGCTCACCTTCCGCGGGGGGGACAGATACGCAGTATTTT. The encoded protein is CASSPSAGGTDTQYF.